This T cell receptor (beta chain) was identified during a study of blood T cell repertoires in COVID-19. Across the study: Researchers got acute and convalescent COVID-19 samples from the United States, Italy and Spain. T cells, B-cell-depleted T cells, or PBMCs supplied cDNA or gDNA.

A single count supports this clone. The V gene's germline CDR1 is MNHEY and CDR2 SVGEGT. The CDR3 loop spans 14 amino acids. V shed 4 bases and J shed 12 bases, with 19 bases lying between them. Authors' methods: How many nucleated cells were present was estimated from reference gene primer amplification. Sequenced by immunoSEQ multiplex PCR; TCRdb stores in-frame clones only, minus some. V and J calls and clone size are copied from that table; D and trimming were computed from the DNA. This repertoire shows approximately 11,000 clones, 80% to 90% found once; its top ten account for over 4.5%. Sequenced sample: peripheral blood. The rearrangement joins TRBV6-2 or TRBV6-3 to TRBJ2-1; D possibly corresponds to TRBD1 (6 bases). The receptor's source is a human donor in a cohort sampled during active COVID-19. The CDR3 is CASSLDSPTMMQFF. CDR3 sequence (DNA): TGTGCCAGCAGTTTGGACAGTCCTACAATGATGCAGTTCTTC.